This T cell receptor (beta chain) stems from a study of T cells in Graves' hyperthyroidism and ophthalmopathy. The wider study: Blood was drawn when the patient was first diagnosed and still untreated.

There are many counts of this clonotype. For ophthalmopathy patients, the Clinical Activity Score was at least 3 and the NOSPECS grade at least 4; duration was under 3 months. About 10 ml of fresh peripheral blood supplied the PBMCs. The junction had 3 bases not matched to a gene; V was cut back by 0 bases and J by 5 bases. The CDR3 has 17 amino acids. Germline V gives CDR1 KGHDR, CDR2 SFDVKD. Amplification of TCR beta CDR3 regions was performed using RNA transcripts as template. With the HTBI primer set, the TCR CDR3 went through a first round of RT-PCR. TCRdb analysed the multiplex PCR reads with MiXCR anew, one entry per CDR3 protein. The data hold fewer than 450,000 distinct CDR3 sequences, with 11% to 15% observed a single time.

The sample comprised blood. The sequence derives from a man aged 45-65 years with Graves' ophthalmopathy. The chain couples TRBV24-1 to TRBJ2-2; 12 positions agree with TRBD2. The CDR3 region has the DNA TGTGCCACCAGTGATTTGCGACTAGCGGGAGTAACCGGGGAGCTGTTTTTT. Residues: CATSDLRLAGVTGELFF.